The 32 T cell receptor beta chains in this list originate from one sample, sequenced in a study of cytomegalovirus exposure and HLA in healthy donors. Use of 60 Vbeta and 13 Jbeta primers characterized the PCR. Sequencing used immunoSEQ multiplex PCR; TCRdb keeps in-frame clones, though not all of them. The sample carries tens of thousands of clones, over 60% recorded once. The sequencing sample was made of PBMCs. The receptors were gathered from a woman between 45 and 60 years old in good health and CMV-seropositive.

The chain links TRBV9 to TRBJ2-4; TRBD1 matches 7 bases. The CDR3 has 14 amino acids. The germline V gene has CDR1 SGDLS and CDR2 YYNGEE. Trimming removed 4 bases from V and 2 bases from J; junction bases left unmatched: 3. CDR3 in DNA: TGTGCCAGCAGCACGGGACAGTCCAAAAACATTCAGTACTTC. This gives the protein CASSTGQSKNIQYF. Using reference TRBV9 and TRBJ2-4 for the parts outside the CDR3, the full variable domain is DSGVTQTPKHLITATGQRVTLRCSPRSGDLSVYWYQQSLDQGLQFLIQYYNGEERAKGNILERFSAQQFPDLHSELNLSSLELGDSALYFCASSTGQSKNIQYFGAGTRLSVL.

CDR3 loop: CASSGGPWGTEAFF. CDR3 in DNA: TGTGCCAGCAGCGGGGGTCCCTGGGGCACTGAAGCTTTCTTT. This chain connects TRBV6-5 to TRBJ1-1; a weak D match, TRBD1 (5 bases). The V gene lost 6 bases and the J gene lost 4 bases, with 15 bases spanning the gap. Looked up from germline, CDR1 is MNHEY and CDR2 is SVGAGI. The CDR3 extends over 14 amino acids.

The chain carries TRBV30 and TRBJ2-3; 7 positions agree with TRBD2. The junction had 16 bases not matched to a gene; V was cut back by 1 base and J by 3 bases. CDR3 length: 18 amino acids. CDR1 and CDR2 (germline): GTSNPN, SVGIG (reference sequence). CDR3 loop: CAWSGKLIQRGPTDTQYF. CDR3 nucleotide sequence: TGTGCCTGGAGTGGAAAGTTGATCCAGCGGGGACCGACAGATACGCAGTATTTT. Supplemented by reference TRBV30 and TRBJ2-3, the full variable domain reads SQTIHQWPATLVQPVGSPLSLECTVEGTSNPNLYWYRQAAGRGLQLLFYSVGIGQISSEVPQNLSASRPQDRQFILSSKKLLLSDSGFYLCAWSGKLIQRGPTDTQYFGPGTRLTVL.

This clone appeared a few times. The chain links TRBV5-5 to TRBJ2-7; a possible D gene is TRBD1 (5 bases). Per germline, CDR1 SGHKS and CDR2 YYEKEE (reference sequence). The CDR3 length is 14 residues. V was clipped by 3 bases and J by 3 bases, with 13 bases between them. DNA for the CDR3: TGTGCCAGCAGCTGGACGACAGACCACTACGAGCAGTACTTC. Protein: CASSWTTDHYEQYF.

The rearrangement links TRBV2 to TRBJ1-1; 9 positions match TRBD1. J lost 0 bases, V lost 2 bases, and 13 bases had no gene match. Per germline, CDR1 SNHLY and CDR2 FYNNEI. This CDR3 is 19 amino acids long. Written as DNA, the CDR3 is TGTGCCAGCAGTGAATGGGGTTGGACAGGGGCTTTGGTGAACACTGAAGCTTTCTTT. This gives the protein CASSEWGWTGALVNTEAFF.

This chain's CDR3 is CAWSVLSGGPTDTQYF. The DNA for the CDR3 is TGTGCCTGGAGTGTATTGAGCGGGGGGCCCACAGATACGCAGTATTTT. The chain joins TRBV30 to TRBJ2-3, with TRBD2 identical over 9 bases. The V gene end was trimmed by 0 bases and the J gene end by 2 bases; junction bases not matched to a gene: 6. Per the germline V gene, CDR1 is GTSNPN and CDR2 is SVGIG (reference sequence). The CDR3 consists of 16 residues.

This clone was found a few times. The chain uses TRBV5-4 and TRBJ2-7, with 8 bases matching TRBD2. V dropped 2 bases and J dropped 3; count of bases not matched to a gene: 7. The CDR3 is 15 amino acids. Germline CDR1 SGHNT, CDR2 YYREEE (reference sequence). The CDR3 spells CASSFTSGTFYEQYF. The CDR3 coding sequence is TGTGCCAGCAGCTTCACTAGCGGTACCTTCTACGAGCAGTACTTC. Full variable domain (missing parts from reference TRBV5-4 and TRBJ2-7): ETGVTQSPTHLIKTRGQQVTLRCSSQSGHNTVSWYQQALGQGPQFIFQYYREEENGRGNFPPRFSGLQFPNYSSELNVNALELDDSALYLCASSFTSGTFYEQYFGPGTRLTVT.

This clone was detected only a few times. V usage is TRBV4-1 and J usage is TRBJ2-4; D remains unclear. V was pared by 0 bases and J by 0 bases, with 6 bases between. Germline V lookup: CDR1 MGHRA, CDR2 YSYEKL. The CDR3 runs 15 residues. The CDR3 here is CASSQDRLAKNIQYF. The CDR3 coding sequence is TGCGCCAGCAGCCAAGATCGTCTAGCCAAAAACATTCAGTACTTC.

The table lists this clone with a count of one. The V gene is TRBV2, the J gene TRBJ2-2, with 9 bases lining up with TRBD1. The length of the CDR3 is 14 residues. In germline, CDR1 is SNHLY, CDR2 FYNNEI. J gave up 4 bases and V 8 bases, and 5 bases lay outside the gene matches. CDR3: CASVDRGFTGELFF. The CDR3 nucleotides read TGTGCCAGCGTGGACAGGGGTTTCACCGGGGAGCTGTTTTTT.

This rearrangement joins TRBV4-1 to TRBJ1-5; possibly TRBD1 for D (5 bases). The CDR3 spans 14 residues. V shed 3 bases and J shed 2 bases, with 8 bases lying between them. Germline loops: CDR1 MGHRA, CDR2 YSYEKL. CDR3 nucleotide sequence: TGCGCCAGCAGCCATGACAGAGGCAATCAGCCCCAGCATTTT. It translates to CASSHDRGNQPQHF.

This clone came up many times. The V gene is TRBV30, the J gene TRBJ2-3; TRBD2 matches at 8 bases. The CDR3 loop spans 15 amino acids. Unmatched junction bases numbered 9, after V lost 0 bases and J lost 7 bases. Per the germline V gene, CDR1 is GTSNPN and CDR2 is SVGIG (reference sequence). The CDR3 nucleotides read TGTGCCTGGAGTGTATACGGGGGGGCCATGTATACGCAGTATTTT. The encoded protein is CAWSVYGGAMYTQYF.

V is TRBV19 and J is TRBJ2-7; 12 bases match TRBD2. This CDR3 is built from 17 residues. The germline gives CDR1 LNHDA, CDR2 SQIVND (reference sequence). V shed 5 bases, J shed 7 bases, and the junction held 15 bases outside the gene matches. CDR3 in amino acids: CASSPPGLAGTMYEQYF. As DNA, the CDR3 is TGTGCCAGTAGTCCTCCCGGACTAGCGGGGACCATGTATGAGCAGTACTTC.

The rearrangement joins TRBV19 to TRBJ2-3; D is uncertain. The germline V gene encodes CDR1 LNHDA and CDR2 SQIVND (reference sequence). The CDR3 covers 13 residues. V was cut by 1 base and J by 4 bases, with 6 bases left in between. The CDR3 nucleotides read TGTGCCAGTAGTATAGGGAGTGCAGATACGCAGTATTTT. This gives the protein CASSIGSADTQYF.

The chain uses TRBV2 and TRBJ2-7; 7 bases match TRBD1. V trimming: 8 bases; J trimming: 0 bases; junction bases outside the gene matches: 10. Per germline, CDR1 SNHLY and CDR2 FYNNEI. The CDR3 spans 15 residues. This CDR3 reads CASPDGQVSSYEQYF. As DNA, the CDR3 is TGTGCCAGCCCAGATGGACAGGTGAGCTCCTACGAGCAGTACTTC.

V is TRBV11-2 and J is TRBJ2-7, with 8 bases aligning to TRBD2. The CDR3 is made up of 14 amino acids. Germline CDR1 is SGHAT and CDR2 is FQNNGV. Germline trimming cut 5 bases from V and 3 bases from J; bases unmatched to any gene: 6. In nucleotides, the CDR3 is TGTGCCAGCAGCAGTAGCGGGACGGTCTACGAGCAGTACTTC. Amino acids: CASSSSGTVYEQYF. The full variable domain, its missing parts supplied by reference TRBV11-2 and TRBJ2-7, is EAGVAQSPRYKIIEKRQSVAFWCNPISGHATLYWYQQILGQGPKLLIQFQNNGVVDDSQLPKDRFSAERLKGVDSTLKIQPAKLEDSAVYLCASSSSGTVYEQYFGPGTRLTVT.

The chain has TRBV4-2 and TRBJ2-5; possible D gene TRBD2, 5 bases. The germline CDR1 and CDR2 sequences are LGHNA and YNFKEQ. This CDR3 is 15 amino acids long. Trimming stripped 5 bases from V and 1 base from J, with 14 bases between. CDR3 sequence reads: CASSYTTGVQETQYF. DNA of the CDR3: TGTGCCAGCAGCTATACCACCGGGGTCCAAGAGACCCAGTACTTC.

This sequence joins TRBV18 and TRBJ2-5, with D possibly matching TRBD2 (6 bases). Trimming shortened V by 3 bases and J by 5 bases, and 22 bases separated the two germline ends. The CDR3 contains 17 residues. The germline gives CDR1 KGHSH, CDR2 LQKENI. The CDR3 DNA reads TGTGCCAGCTCACCCTTCGACTCCGGCGGGGTACGGGAGACCCAGTACTTC. This encodes CASSPFDSGGVRETQYF.

The chain carries TRBV5-1 and TRBJ2-1; D might be TRBD1 (6 bases). Per germline, CDR1 SGHRS and CDR2 YFSETQ. V was pared by 0 bases and J by 5 bases, with 12 bases between. The CDR3 is 15 residues long. CDR3: CASSLAGDPNNEQFF. In nucleotides, the CDR3 is TGCGCCAGCAGCTTGGCAGGGGACCCAAACAATGAGCAGTTCTTC.

The CDR3 here is CASRLTGAYNEQFF. Here the CDR3 DNA reads TGTGCCAGCAGGCTGACTGGTGCCTACAATGAGCAGTTCTTC. V and J are TRBV6-6 and TRBJ2-1; no clear D gene. Germline CDR1 and CDR2: MNHNY and SVGAGI (reference sequence). V lost 6 bases and J 2 bases, leaving 11 bases between the germline ends. This CDR3 has 14 residues.

In this sample, this clone turned up a few times. DNA for the CDR3: TGTGCCAGCAGTTCGGGACAGGATGACACTGAAGCTTTCTTT. This translates into CASSSGQDDTEAFF. V is TRBV28 and J is TRBJ1-1; the match to TRBD1 covers 8 bases. Per the germline V gene, CDR1 is MDHEN and CDR2 is SYDVKM. V gave up 4 bases and J gave up 3 bases; unmatched junction bases: 4. The CDR3 is made up of 14 amino acids.

This chain connects TRBV10-3 to TRBJ1-2, with 7 bases aligning to TRBD1. V lost 6 bases, J lost 4 bases, and 14 bases stayed unmatched. The CDR3 sequence is 16 residues long. Germline V gives CDR1 ENHRY, CDR2 SYGVKD. CDR3 DNA: TGTGCCATCAGCTTCCGGACAGGTAGTGAGGGCTATGGCTACACCTTC. Protein sequence: CAISFRTGSEGYGYTF.

The chain carries TRBV28 and TRBJ1-6; the match to TRBD1 covers 7 bases. CDR1 and CDR2 from the germline V gene are MDHEN and SYDVKM. The CDR3 is 15 residues long. Germline trimming cut 4 bases from V and 4 bases from J; bases unmatched to any gene: 4. The CDR3 loop reads CASSSTGLYNSPLHF. The DNA for the CDR3 is TGTGCCAGCAGTTCGACAGGGCTTTATAATTCACCCCTCCACTTT.

This rearrangement joins TRBV27 to TRBJ1-2, with TRBD1 as a possible D gene (6 bases). V dropped 2 bases and J dropped 3 bases, with 10 bases sitting between them. Germline V gene data show CDR1 as MNHEY and CDR2 as SMNVEV (reference sequence). The CDR3 extends over 14 amino acids. The CDR3 nucleotides read TGTGCCAGCAGTTTACGGGGGGCTCACTATGGCTACACCTTC. It yields the protein CASSLRGAHYGYTF.

The rearrangement joins TRBV9 to TRBJ2-1, with D perhaps TRBD1 (6 bases). The CDR3 runs to 15 residues. Germline assignment: CDR1 SGDLS and CDR2 YYNGEE. V lost 0 bases, J lost 4 bases, and 11 bases lay in between. DNA of the CDR3: TGTGCCAGCAGCGTAGAACAGGGCTGGTACAATGAGCAGTTCTTC. This encodes CASSVEQGWYNEQFF.

This clone was detected only a few times. The J gene is TRBJ2-5, the V gene TRBV9; possible D gene TRBD2, 6 bases. The end of the DNA is better explained by TRBJ2-7, so the J call may be wrong. The CDR3 contains 15 residues. CDR1 is SGDLS, CDR2 YYNGEE, per germline. CDR3 sequence (DNA): TGTGCCAGCAGCGTAGAAGGGGACTCCTACTACGAGCAGTACTTC. Protein sequence: CASSVEGDSYYEQYF.

This clone has just a few counts. The chain employs TRBV7-9 and TRBJ2-1; no reliable D call. The germline CDR1 and CDR2 sequences are SEHNR and FQNEAQ (reference sequence). The V end lost 7 bases, the J end lost 3 bases, and 4 bases lay between the germline ends. The CDR3 is made up of 11 amino acids. The CDR3 DNA is TGTGCCAGCAATAACTACAATGAGCAGTTCTTC. Protein product: CASNNYNEQFF.

The J gene is TRBJ1-2, the V gene TRBV15; D call uncertain. The germline V gene has CDR1 LNHNV and CDR2 YYDKDF (reference sequence). CDR3 length equals 11 residues. V was trimmed by 0 bases and J by 8 bases, leaving 4 bases between them. CDR3 region: CATSRDQGYTF. The CDR3 DNA reads as TGTGCCACCAGCAGAGATCAGGGCTACACCTTC.

The rearrangement links TRBV6-5 to TRBJ1-5, with a possible D match to TRBD1 (6 bases). CDR3 length: 13 amino acids. The germline V gene has CDR1 MNHEY and CDR2 SVGAGI. Trimming pared 11 bases from V and 3 bases from J, leaving 14 bases between. The CDR3 coding sequence is TGTGCCTCCACGGGGGGGCACAATCAGCCCCAGCATTTT. Translation gives CASTGGHNQPQHF.

The table lists this clone with a few counts. Written as DNA, the CDR3 is TGCGCCAGCAGCTTTGACAGAACCGGGGAGCTGTTTTTT. This translates into CASSFDRTGELFF. The chain employs TRBV5-1 and TRBJ2-2; D is possibly TRBD1 (5 bases). The germline V and J ends were trimmed by 2 bases and 5 bases, with 7 bases remaining between them. CDR3 length equals 13 residues. In germline, CDR1 is SGHRS, CDR2 YFSETQ.

V gene TRBV6-5 combines with J gene TRBJ1-2, with D possibly TRBD1 on 5 matching bases. Trimming took 7 bases from V and 3 from J, leaving 18 bases between them. Germline V gene sequence: CDR1 MNHEY, CDR2 SVGAGI. This CDR3 is 15 amino acids long. CDR3 sequence: CASTPTRVEDYGYTF. The CDR3 nucleotides are TGTGCCAGCACTCCAACCAGGGTAGAGGACTATGGCTACACCTTC.

The chain joins TRBV28 to TRBJ2-2, with D unresolved. CDR3 length equals 13 residues. The V end was cut by 5 bases, the J end by 0 bases, with 4 bases between. CDR1 and CDR2 from the germline V gene are MDHEN and SYDVKM. The CDR3 is CASSTPNTGELFF. CDR3 coding DNA: TGTGCCAGCAGTACTCCGAACACCGGGGAGCTGTTTTTT.

This chain uses TRBV7-9 with TRBJ1-1; D is unresolved. CDR1 is SEHNR and CDR2 is FQNEAQ in the germline V gene (reference sequence). The V end was cut by 5 bases, the J end by 4 bases, with 17 bases between. CDR3 length equals 15 residues. CDR3 bases: TGTGCCAGCAGCACCTTAGATGCGGTAGGCACTGAAGCTTTCTTT. This sequence encodes CASSTLDAVGTEAFF.